These 19 T cell receptor beta chains came from one sample sequenced in a study of OX40 agonist ivuxolimab in advanced cancers. Sequencing was performed with immunoSEQ multiplex PCR; in TCRdb, only in-frame clones are kept and a portion is missing. The sample lists fewer than 80,000 clones; roughly nine tenths were seen once. Sequenced material: CD4+ or CD8+ T cells sorted from blood, taken in a trial of the OX40 agonist ivuxolimab. These receptors came from an adult with an advanced solid tumor such as melanoma, head and neck, liver or kidney cancer.

The chain links TRBV5-1 to TRBJ1-4; no clear D gene. This CDR3 has 14 residues. V lost 0 bases and J lost 7, with 10 bases in between. The V gene's germline CDR1 is SGHRS and CDR2 YFSETQ. Written as DNA, the CDR3 is TGCGCCAGCAGCTTGGACACCGCAACTGAAAAACTGTTTTTT. Its protein is CASSLDTATEKLFF.

This rearrangement joins TRBV11-3 to TRBJ2-1, with D uncertain. V gave up 6 bases and J gave up 5 bases, with 17 bases separating them. CDR1 is SGHNT, CDR2 YENEEA, per germline. The CDR3 loop spans 15 amino acids. Here the CDR3 reads CASRLDGGTNNEQFF. In DNA, the CDR3 is TGTGCCAGCAGATTGGACGGCGGTACCAACAATGAGCAGTTCTTC.

The genes are TRBV10-1 and TRBJ2-1; TRBD2 matches at 10 bases. The CDR3 contains 19 residues. J was trimmed by 7 bases and V by 3 bases; bases with no gene match: 18. From germline, CDR1 is WNHNN and CDR2 SYGVQD (reference sequence). The CDR3 loop is CASSDGGGEASGSGNEQFF. For the CDR3, the DNA is TGCGCCAGCAGTGATGGCGGGGGAGAGGCTAGCGGGAGTGGGAATGAGCAGTTCTTC.

CDR3 sequence reads: CASSSSGVTNEKLFF. Here the CDR3 DNA reads TGTGCCAGCTCATCGTCAGGGGTAACTAATGAAAAACTGTTTTTT. The rearrangement links TRBV18 to TRBJ1-4, with a weak D call TRBD1 (6 bases). In germline, CDR1 is KGHSH, CDR2 LQKENI. CDR3 length: 15 amino acids. V lost 5 bases and J 1 base, leaving 11 bases between the germline ends.

This chain connects TRBV27 to TRBJ2-2; D is perhaps TRBD1 (6 bases). The V gene lost 8 bases and the J gene lost 7 bases, with 14 bases spanning the gap. CDR3 size: 13 residues. Germline CDR1 reads MNHEY; CDR2 reads SMNVEV (reference sequence). CDR3 amino acids: CASGTLFIGELFF. CDR3 DNA: TGTGCCAGCGGGACATTATTCATCGGGGAGCTGTTTTTT.

This chain connects TRBV30 to TRBJ2-1, with D unresolved. Germline lookup yields CDR1 GTSNPN and CDR2 SVGIG (reference sequence). V gave up 0 bases and J gave up 9 bases, with 6 bases separating them. The CDR3 is 11 amino acids. The DNA for the CDR3 is TGTGCCTGGAGTGTAGGTGGTGAGCAGTTCTTC. It codes for CAWSVGGEQFF.

The chain is built from TRBV15 and TRBJ1-1, with D uncertain. The V and J ends lost 0 bases and 5 bases respectively, with 10 bases between them. The CDR3 extends over 14 amino acids. Germline values: CDR1 LNHNV, CDR2 YYDKDF (reference sequence). The CDR3 protein is CATSRDNGLTEAFF. The CDR3 nucleotides are TGTGCCACCAGCAGAGATAATGGACTAACTGAAGCTTTCTTT.

Relative to its sample, this clone is medium-sized (0.01 to 0.1%). This chain connects TRBV28 to TRBJ1-1, with D possibly matching TRBD1 (6 bases). Deletions cut 6 bases from V and 5 bases from J, with 25 bases between. In germline, CDR1 is MDHEN, CDR2 SYDVKM. The CDR3 has 17 residues. CDR3 bases: TGTGCCAGCAGCCCATACCCAAATTCAGGGGAGAGGACTGAAGCTTTCTTT. This codes for CASSPYPNSGERTEAFF.

J is TRBJ2-7 and V is TRBV5-1, with 8 bases lining up with TRBD2. Trimming removed 0 bases from V and 4 bases from J; junction bases left unmatched: 6. Germline CDR1 reads SGHRS; CDR2 reads YFSETQ. The CDR3 extends over 15 amino acids. For the CDR3, the DNA is TGCGCCAGCAGCTTGGCCCGGGGGGGCCCATACGAGCAGTACTTC. Its protein is CASSLARGGPYEQYF.

CDR3 sequence (DNA): TGTGCCAGCAGCTTAGGGGGAGGGTACACTGAAGCTTTCTTT. Residues: CASSLGGGYTEAFF. The chain has TRBV5-6 and TRBJ1-1; maybe TRBD1 (6 bases). The CDR3 spans 14 residues. Trimming removed 2 bases from V and 3 bases from J, with 11 bases in between. The germline CDR1 and CDR2 sequences are SGHDT and YYEEEE.

The chain recombines TRBV4-1 with TRBJ2-1; possibly TRBD1 for D (6 bases). Trimming shortened V by 7 bases and J by 0 bases, and 13 bases separated the two germline ends. The CDR3 is 15 residues long. Germline lookup yields CDR1 MGHRA and CDR2 YSYEKL. The CDR3 spells CASTLTGYSYNEQFF. The CDR3 DNA reads as TGCGCCAGCACGTTAACAGGGTACTCCTACAATGAGCAGTTCTTC.

This clone was counted a single time. The J gene is TRBJ2-3, the V gene TRBV11-3; TRBD2 agrees at 9 bases. V trimming: 5 bases; J trimming: 5 bases; junction bases outside the gene matches: 5. This CDR3 contains 14 residues. Germline CDR1 reads SGHNT; CDR2 reads YENEEA. CDR3 sequence (DNA): TGTGCCAGCAGCCAAGTAGCGGGAGAAGATACGCAGTATTTT. Translation: CASSQVAGEDTQYF.

V gene TRBV5-1 combines with J gene TRBJ2-3; no firm D call. Germline CDR1 and CDR2: SGHRS and YFSETQ. The CDR3 spans 14 residues. With 0 bases removed from V and 1 base from J, the gap between germline ends came to 6 bases. CDR3 protein: CASSLAQGTDTQYF. The CDR3 DNA sequence: TGCGCCAGCAGCTTGGCCCAGGGCACAGATACGCAGTATTTT. Supplemented by reference TRBV5-1 and TRBJ2-3, the full variable domain reads KAGVTQTPRYLIKTRGQQVTLSCSPISGHRSVSWYQQTPGQGLQFLFEYFSETQRNKGNFPGRFSGRQFSNSRSEMNVSTLELGDSALYLCASSLAQGTDTQYFGPGTRLTVL.

The chain links TRBV6-1 to TRBJ1-2; possibly TRBD1 for D (6 bases). Trimming cost V 2 bases and J 8 bases, with 15 bases left between them. The CDR3 runs 14 residues. Germline CDR1 and CDR2: MNHNS and SASEGT. CDR3 region: CASSERGQTMGYTF. The CDR3 coding sequence is TGTGCCAGCAGTGAAAGAGGACAGACAATGGGCTACACCTTC.

This sequence joins TRBV19 and TRBJ1-5; D uncertain. This CDR3 region has 14 residues. Germline assignment: CDR1 LNHDA and CDR2 SQIVND (reference sequence). Trimming cost V 0 bases and J 10 bases, with 13 bases left between them. CDR3 nucleotide sequence: TGTGCCAGTAGTATAGACGCACCCAAAGGACCCCAGCATTTT. Translating gives CASSIDAPKGPQHF. Variable domain in full (rest from reference TRBV19 and TRBJ1-5): DGGITQSPKYLFRKEGQNVTLSCEQNLNHDAMYWYRQDPGQGLRLIYYSQIVNDFQKGDIAEGYSVSREKKESFPLTVTSAQKNPTAFYLCASSIDAPKGPQHFGDGTRLSIL.

This sequence joins TRBV19 and TRBJ2-5; unclear D gene. Germline CDR1 and CDR2: LNHDA and SQIVND (reference sequence). Between the trimmed V and J ends, which lost 3 bases and 0 bases, there was a span of 8 bases. The CDR3 extends over 14 amino acids. In DNA, the CDR3 is TGTGCCAGTAGTATCTGGCCGAACCAAGAGACCCAGTACTTC. Its protein is CASSIWPNQETQYF.

The rearrangement joins TRBV7-2 to TRBJ1-2; D remains ambiguous. The CDR3 has 15 residues. The germline V gene encodes CDR1 SGHTA and CDR2 FQGNSA. V was clipped by 2 bases and J by 1 base, with 11 bases between them. CDR3 in amino acids: CASSLSGGYNYGYTF. The CDR3 DNA sequence: TGTGCCAGCAGCTTATCCGGCGGATATAACTATGGCTACACCTTC.

The chain has TRBV6-4 and TRBJ2-5; TRBD1 matches at 8 bases. The V gene end was trimmed by 8 bases and the J gene end by 5 bases; junction bases not matched to a gene: 4. Per germline, CDR1 MRHNA and CDR2 SNTAGT. The CDR3 length is 12 residues. The CDR3 protein is CASSTGAETQYF. CDR3 DNA sequence: TGTGCCAGCTCGACAGGGGCGGAGACCCAGTACTTC.

This clone has only a few counts. Distinct nucleotide sequences in the sample also encode this CDR3. V and J are TRBV6-1 and TRBJ2-7; 9 bases match TRBD2. V gave up 2 bases and J gave up 4 bases; unmatched junction bases: 6. CDR3 length: 15 residues. The V gene's germline CDR1 is MNHNS and CDR2 SASEGT. The CDR3 reads CASSEPGRGGYEQYF. Written as DNA, the CDR3 is TGTGCCAGCAGTGAACCGGGGCGGGGGGGTTACGAGCAGTACTTC.